This T cell receptor beta chain was recovered during a study of cytomegalovirus exposure and HLA in healthy donors. Vbeta (60) and Jbeta (13) primers were used in the PCR. Measured with immunoSEQ multiplex PCR; TCRdb has only the in-frame clones, and not every one. The sample yields 100,000 to 150,000 clones, roughly 74% seen once. The CDR3 is 15 amino acids. The V and J ends lost 1 base and 4 bases respectively, with 11 bases between them. The germline CDR1 and CDR2 sequences are LGHNA and YSLEER. The sequence came from a woman aged 45 to 65 in good health and CMV-seropositive. The sequencing sample was made of PBMCs. The chain is built from TRBV4-3 and TRBJ2-1; the D gene is possibly TRBD1 (6 bases). CDR3 sequence: CASSQGGGPYNEQFF. For the CDR3, the DNA is TGCGCCAGCAGCCAAGGAGGGGGACCTTACAATGAGCAGTTCTTC.